This T cell receptor beta chain was observed in a study of blood T cell repertoires in COVID-19. Trimming took 0 bases from V and 4 from J, leaving 7 bases between them. Germline CDR1 is SEHNR and CDR2 is FQNEAQ (reference sequence). The CDR3 is made up of 14 amino acids. Generated by immunoSEQ multiplex PCR, the TCRdb table keeps only in-frame clones and is missing some. This sample has approximately 70,000 clones, with around nine tenths found just once. During active infection, Seattle patients enrolled and were then monitored through disease. The chain combines TRBV7-9 with TRBJ2-4; D is ambiguous. The clonotype was recovered from a man in his forties with COVID-19, enrolled during active disease. Sequencing input: peripheral blood. The CDR3 DNA is TGTGCCAGCAGCTTAGCCGGGTCTAAAAACATTCAGTACTTC. Amino acids: CASSLAGSKNIQYF.